This record looks at one TCR beta chain sequence and its context. This clone is a singleton in its sample. Its antigen specificity is not known. Within one base of it there is no much larger clone, and no base qualities were kept. This sample stems from a study of Ad26.COV2.S vaccination and SARS-CoV-2 variants (dated by TCRdb to about 2021). About the full investigation: Donors in the vaccine arm were drawn from COV1001, a multicentre, randomized, double-blind, placebo-controlled phase I-IIa trial testing Ad26.COV2.S in healthy adults. The specificity and breadth of SARS-CoV-2-reactive T cell receptors after Ad26.COV2.S vaccination were assessed by TCRbeta repertoire sequencing. Throughout the experiments and outcome assessment, investigators stayed blinded to trial group allocation. Trial participants were randomized into five groups of five: low-dose or high-dose Ad26.COV2.S given once or twice, or placebo on both occasions. The TCR-sequenced set comprised approximately 32 samples: about 19 Ad26.COV2.S vaccine recipients, 5 placebo recipients and 8 SARS-CoV-2 convalescent individuals. Dosing of Ad26.COV2.S was intramuscular, at either 5x10^10 or 1x10^11 viral particles, delivered as one shot or as two shots spaced 56 days apart. General study outcomes and caveats: Vaccine and placebo recipients had similar non-spike TCR breadth, a finding consistent with the vaccine containing only spike. After vaccination, spike-specific CD8+ and CD4+ T cell responses were reported to show substantial breadth. The study was not powered for comparison of responses between vaccine doses or regimens. Spike-specific TCR breadth was higher in Ad26.COV2.S recipients than in placebo recipients (P = 0.0014). The authors noted that total T cell responses may have been underestimated by the TCR breadth and depth analyses.

The CDR3, from cysteine to phenylalanine, totals 13 residues. The retained sequence is limited to the CDR3, 39 bases, with the frame set at the first base. The germline V gene specifies SGHTA as CDR1 and FQGNSA as CDR2. V drops 5 bases and J drops 2 bases, leaving 10 bases in between. The immunoSEQ Assay was the method used to sequence TCRbeta CDR3 regions. After extraction, genomic DNA underwent amplification by bias-controlled multiplex PCR, followed by high-throughput sequencing. As for the authors' bioinformatics: To quantify the absolute abundance of every unique TCRbeta CDR3 region, sequences were collapsed and filtered. Usable DNA was measured by amplifying reference genes present in all nucleated cells, and TCRbeta template counts were normalized to that usable DNA to estimate T cell fraction. Repertoire TCRs were annotated as SARS-CoV-2-specific when V gene, CDR3 amino acid sequence and J gene were exactly matched to a known reactive TCR set. The reference SARS-CoV-2 TCR set came from MIRA and was filtered for enrichment in COVID-19-positive ImmuneCODE repertoires, removing public or cross-reactive TCRs. Drawing on the MIRA antigens, annotated TCRs were analysed further at the level of specific ORF or position within ORF. Depth was the summed frequency of annotated unique rearrangements, while breadth was defined as annotated unique rearrangements over total unique productive rearrangements. Two-sided Wilcoxon rank-sum tests were applied when comparing TCR breadth between groups. What TCRdb holds here is the immuneACCESS table cut down to in-frame rearrangements. Part of the clones is not present; checked against another copy, under half of the missing clones reflect an unresolved V gene, and the others are unexplained. The V and J calls and the clone size are those of that table, but D and trimming were determined from the DNA. This sample gives roughly 700,000 clones in total; roughly nine tenths of them show up just once. The ten largest make up about 1.5% of the sample.

What this sample's treatment or condition label stands for: roughly 19 received Ad26.COV2.S at low or high dose, single or two shots; 5 received placebo; per-sample allocation not given. Repertoires of vaccine and placebo recipients were sequenced from samples collected on day 63 after the first injection. Cohort 1b enrolled 25 adults aged 18-55 years at a single site in Boston, USA, between 29 July and 7 August 2020. Ad26.COV2.S was a replication-incompetent adenovirus type 26 vector expressing a prefusion-stabilized SARS-CoV-2 spike protein from the original Wuhan strain. This clonotype was sampled from a person aged 18 to 59 who received the Ad26.COV2.S COVID-19 vaccine or a placebo. The input for sequencing was peripheral blood, taken in a trial of Ad26.COV2.S vaccine versus placebo. This sequence uses TRBV7-2 and TRBJ2-7; no D gene is confidently identified. DNA sequence: TGTGCCAGCAGCGACGGGCGGACCTACGAGCAGTACTTC. This encodes CASSDGRTYEQYF.